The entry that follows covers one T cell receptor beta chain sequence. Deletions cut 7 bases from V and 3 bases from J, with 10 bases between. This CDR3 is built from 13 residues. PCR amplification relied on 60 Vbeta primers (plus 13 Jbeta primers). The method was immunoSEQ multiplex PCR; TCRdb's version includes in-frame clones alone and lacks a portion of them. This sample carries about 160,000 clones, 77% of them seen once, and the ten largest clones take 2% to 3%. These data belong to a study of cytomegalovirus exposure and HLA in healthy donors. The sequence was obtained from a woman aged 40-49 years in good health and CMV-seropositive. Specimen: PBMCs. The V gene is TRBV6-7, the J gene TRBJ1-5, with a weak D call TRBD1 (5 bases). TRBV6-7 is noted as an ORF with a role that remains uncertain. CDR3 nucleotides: TGTGCCAGCATAGGGGTAATCAATCAGCCCCAGCATTTT. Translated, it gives CASIGVINQPQHF.